The subject of this entry is one T cell receptor beta chain. The record originates from a study of blood T cell repertoires in COVID-19. On the study more broadly: The analysed material was cDNA or gDNA that came from T cells, B-cell-depleted T cells, or PBMCs.

The J segment lost 5 bases and the V segment lost 5 bases, leaving 9 bases of the junction unmatched. The CDR3 sequence is 16 residues long. CDR1 is KGHSH, CDR2 LQKENI, per germline. TCRdb's copy holds only in-frame clones and misses some; the assay was immunoSEQ multiplex PCR. The table includes fewer than 350,000 clones, 70% to 90% detected once. Enrollment of patients from Seattle took place during active infection, with longitudinal follow-up. J is TRBJ1-6 and V is TRBV18, with 7 bases identical to TRBD1. Sequences were obtained from peripheral blood. This TCR came from a woman aged 25 to 45 with COVID-19, enrolled during active disease. The CDR3 is CASSKTGAKDNSPLHF. DNA for the CDR3: TGTGCCAGCTCAAAAACAGGGGCAAAGGATAATTCACCCCTCCACTTT.